Below, 16 T cell receptor beta chains from the same sample are listed, as sequenced in a study of blood T cell repertoires in COVID-19. Clones were sequenced by immunoSEQ multiplex PCR, and TCRdb holds only the in-frame ones, with some missing. This sample has approximately 350,000 clones, with around nine tenths found just once. The sample consisted of peripheral blood. Receptor source: a woman aged 55-69 years with COVID-19, enrolled during active disease.

The CDR3 sequence is CASSLLSVGELFF. For the CDR3, the DNA is TGCGCCAGCAGCTTGTTGAGTGTCGGGGAGCTGTTTTTT. V is TRBV5-1 and J is TRBJ2-2, with D unclear. The CDR3 contains 13 residues. V was pared by 1 base and J by 7 bases, with 8 bases between. Germline values: CDR1 SGHRS, CDR2 YFSETQ.

The CDR3 sequence is CASSLADPGAYNEQFF. Here the CDR3 DNA reads TGTGCCAGCAGCTTGGCCGACCCCGGGGCCTACAATGAGCAGTTCTTC. The J gene is TRBJ2-1, the V gene TRBV5-4, with D possibly TRBD2 on 5 matching bases. This CDR3 comprises 16 residues. Germline loops: CDR1 SGHNT, CDR2 YYREEE (reference sequence). Trimming removed 0 bases at V and 2 bases at J, with 12 bases between.

The J gene is TRBJ1-2, the V gene TRBV6-5, with a possible D match to TRBD1 (5 bases). The V and J ends lost 0 bases and 8 bases respectively, with 7 bases between them. CDR1 and CDR2 from the germline V gene are MNHEY and SVGAGI. This CDR3 is 12 amino acids long. This CDR3 is CASSYSQVGYTF. The DNA for the CDR3 is TGTGCCAGCAGTTACTCACAGGTCGGCTACACCTTC.

The CDR3 nucleotides are TGCGCCAGCAGCTTGGGAAATAGCGGGGGGGCAAATGAGCAGTTCTTC. Amino acid sequence: CASSLGNSGGANEQFF. V and J are TRBV5-1 and TRBJ2-1, with TRBD2 identical over 11 bases. V lost 0 bases, J lost 7 bases, and 6 bases stayed unmatched. The CDR3 has 16 residues. Looked up from germline, CDR1 is SGHRS and CDR2 is YFSETQ. Full variable domain (rest looked up from reference TRBV5-1 and TRBJ2-1): KAGVTQTPRYLIKTRGQQVTLSCSPISGHRSVSWYQQTPGQGLQFLFEYFSETQRNKGNFPGRFSGRQFSNSRSEMNVSTLELGDSALYLCASSLGNSGGANEQFFGPGTRLTVL.

The chain is built from TRBV3-1 (or the pseudogene TRBV3-2) and TRBJ1-2, with 11 positions matching TRBD1. The germline V gene has CDR1 LGHDT and CDR2 YNNKEL (reference sequence). This CDR3 is built from 16 residues. The junction had 5 bases not matched to a gene; V was cut back by 1 base and J by 4 bases. The CDR3: CASSQVSDRGPYGYTF. The CDR3 DNA sequence: TGTGCCAGCAGCCAAGTTTCGGACAGGGGGCCCTATGGCTACACCTTC.

The rearrangement links TRBV7-3 to TRBJ2-2, with 7 bases lining up with TRBD2. Unmatched junction bases numbered 4, after V lost 5 bases and J lost 1 base. The CDR3 has 15 amino acids. Germline CDR1 and CDR2: SGHTA and FQGTGA. The CDR3 coding sequence is TGTGCCAGCAGCCCTTCTAGCGGGAACACCGGGGAGCTGTTTTTT. Translation: CASSPSSGNTGELFF.

The rearrangement uses TRBV5-1 and TRBJ2-2, with 11 bases fitting TRBD2. CDR3 length: 17 amino acids. The germline V gene encodes CDR1 SGHRS and CDR2 YFSETQ. The ends lost 0 bases at V and 7 bases at J; junction bases unmatched: 8. DNA of the CDR3: TGCGCCAGCAGCTTGGTACTAGCGGGGGCCGCCGACGGGGAGCTGTTTTTT. This translates into CASSLVLAGAADGELFF.

The rearrangement joins TRBV19 to TRBJ2-7; tentatively, D is TRBD1 (6 bases). Trimming took 3 bases from V and 6 from J, leaving 21 bases between them. Germline V gene data show CDR1 as LNHDA and CDR2 as SQIVND (reference sequence). The CDR3 contains 16 residues. The CDR3 sequence is CASSITGDTLPGEQYF. DNA of the CDR3: TGTGCCAGTAGTATCACCGGGGACACCCTCCCGGGCGAGCAGTACTTC.

The CDR3: CASSFKEGYGYTF. CDR3 DNA sequence: TGTGCCAGCAGCTTCAAGGAGGGCTATGGCTACACCTTC. This chain uses TRBV5-6 with TRBJ1-2; D gene uncertain. Per the germline V gene, CDR1 is SGHDT and CDR2 is YYEEEE. The germline V and J ends were trimmed by 2 bases and 4 bases, with 9 bases remaining between them. The CDR3 covers 13 residues.

V and J are TRBV6-6 and TRBJ1-5, with a tentative D call TRBD1 (5 bases). CDR3 length: 13 amino acids. The V end lost 2 bases, the J end lost 10 bases, and 12 bases lay between the germline ends. Germline V lookup: CDR1 MNHNY, CDR2 SVGAGI (reference sequence). CDR3 sequence reads: CASSYPGSSPQHF. The CDR3 DNA follows: TGTGCCAGCAGTTACCCAGGGTCAAGTCCCCAGCATTTT.

The V and J genes are TRBV5-8 and TRBJ1-5; 7 bases line up with TRBD1. The CDR3 runs 15 residues. Germline V gene lookup returns CDR1 SGHTS and CDR2 YDEGEE. The ends lost 2 bases at V and 3 bases at J; junction bases unmatched: 5. The DNA of the CDR3 is TGTGCCAGCAGCTTAGGGGGACAGCTCAATCAGCCCCAGCATTTT. It yields the protein CASSLGGQLNQPQHF.

This chain joins TRBV3-1 (or the pseudogene TRBV3-2) and TRBJ1-5; TRBD1 agrees at 8 bases. With V trimmed by 3 bases and J by 9 bases, 10 bases remained unmatched. Germline V CDR1 and CDR2: LGHDT, YNNKEL (reference sequence). This CDR3 contains 15 residues. The CDR3 here is CASSHGQGMGGPQHF. The CDR3 DNA reads TGTGCCAGCAGCCACGGACAGGGCATGGGAGGGCCCCAGCATTTT.

With respect to this clone: The same CDR3 also results from other DNA sequences found in this sample. The J gene is TRBJ1-4, the V gene TRBV5-1; D is ambiguous. Germline V gives CDR1 SGHRS, CDR2 YFSETQ. Trimming cost V 4 bases and J 8 bases, with 15 bases left between them. The CDR3 extends over 14 amino acids. This CDR3 reads CASSLGGGEEKLFF. Written as DNA, the CDR3 is TGCGCCAGCAGCCTGGGCGGCGGCGAGGAAAAACTGTTTTTT.

The chain has TRBV3-1 (or the pseudogene TRBV3-2) and TRBJ2-3, with TRBD2 identical over 15 bases. The CDR3 spans 18 residues. V gave up 4 bases and J gave up 4 bases; unmatched junction bases: 9. Germline CDR1 LGHDT, CDR2 YNNKEL (reference sequence). The chain's CDR3 is CASSPRTSGGAWADTQYF. CDR3 DNA sequence: TGTGCCAGCAGCCCCCGGACTAGCGGGGGGGCCTGGGCAGATACGCAGTATTTT.

The chain combines TRBV5-1 with TRBJ2-2; no reliable D call. From germline, CDR1 is SGHRS and CDR2 YFSETQ. V was shortened by 2 bases and J by 0 bases, with 5 bases between the two germline ends. This CDR3 comprises 14 residues. DNA of the CDR3: TGCGCCAGCAGCTTACCTACGAACACCGGGGAGCTGTTTTTT. Its translation is CASSLPTNTGELFF.

The chain couples TRBV11-2 to TRBJ2-7; a weak D match, TRBD2 (5 bases). Trimming stripped 1 base from V and 5 bases from J, with 9 bases between. The germline CDR1 and CDR2 sequences are SGHAT and FQNNGV. The CDR3 loop spans 13 amino acids. CDR3 sequence reads: CASSLGGDDEQYF. The CDR3, as DNA: TGTGCCAGCAGCTTAGGGGGAGACGACGAGCAGTACTTC.